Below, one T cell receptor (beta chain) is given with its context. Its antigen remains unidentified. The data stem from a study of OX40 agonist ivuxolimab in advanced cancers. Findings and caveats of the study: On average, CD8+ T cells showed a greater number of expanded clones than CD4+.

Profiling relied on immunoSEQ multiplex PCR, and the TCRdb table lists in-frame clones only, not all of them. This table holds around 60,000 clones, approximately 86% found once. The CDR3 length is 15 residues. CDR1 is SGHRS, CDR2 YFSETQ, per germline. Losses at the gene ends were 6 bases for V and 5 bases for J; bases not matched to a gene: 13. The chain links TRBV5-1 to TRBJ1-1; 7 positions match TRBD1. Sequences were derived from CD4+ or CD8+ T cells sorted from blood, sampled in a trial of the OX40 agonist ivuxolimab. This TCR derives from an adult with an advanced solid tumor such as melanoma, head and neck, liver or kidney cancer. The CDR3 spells CASNGKQGQITEAFF. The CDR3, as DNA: TGCGCCAGCAACGGGAAACAGGGGCAGATTACTGAAGCTTTCTTT.